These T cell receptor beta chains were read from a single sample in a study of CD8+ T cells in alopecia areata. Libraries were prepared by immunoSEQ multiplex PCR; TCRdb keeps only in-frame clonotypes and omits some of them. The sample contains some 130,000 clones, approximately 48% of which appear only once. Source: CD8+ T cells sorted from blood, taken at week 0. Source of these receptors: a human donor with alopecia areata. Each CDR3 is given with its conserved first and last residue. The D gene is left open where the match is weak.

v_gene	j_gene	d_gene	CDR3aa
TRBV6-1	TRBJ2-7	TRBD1	CASSRGQGASYEQYF
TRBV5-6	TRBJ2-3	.	CASSLLSTAPSTDTQYF
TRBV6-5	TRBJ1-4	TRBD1	CASSFLQGAAEKLFF
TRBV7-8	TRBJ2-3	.	CASTIARVVTDTQYF
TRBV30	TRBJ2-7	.	CAWSVSGFSYEQYF
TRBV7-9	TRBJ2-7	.	CASSLGSYEQYF
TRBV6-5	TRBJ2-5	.	CASSYVGLETQYF
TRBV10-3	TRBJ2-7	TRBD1	CAISESSGGSHEQYF
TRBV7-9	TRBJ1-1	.	CASNYRAEEAFF
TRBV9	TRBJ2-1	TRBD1	CASSPRDRIYNEQFF
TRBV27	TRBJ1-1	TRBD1	CASSLGQGVTEAFF
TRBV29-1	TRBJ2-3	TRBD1	CSVEDWGTDVSTDTQYF
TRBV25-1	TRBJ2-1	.	CASSLGEPTYNEQFF
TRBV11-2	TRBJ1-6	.	CASSLVMGPFNSPLHF
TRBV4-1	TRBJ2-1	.	CASSQEDWTSYNEQFF
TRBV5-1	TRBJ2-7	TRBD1	CASSHGQGYEQYF
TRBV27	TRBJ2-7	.	CASSLRDTYEQYF
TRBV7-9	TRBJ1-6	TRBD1	CASSLPTGDYYNSPLHF
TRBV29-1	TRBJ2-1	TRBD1	CSVWDRGRMNEQFF
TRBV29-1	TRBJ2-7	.	CSVGHGAYEQYF
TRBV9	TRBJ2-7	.	CASSPGDSYEQYF
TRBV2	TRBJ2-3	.	CASSGTRQATDTQYF
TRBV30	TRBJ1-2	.	CAWSVLLGDGYTF